Listed below are T cell receptor beta chains from one sample, sequenced in a study of blood T cell repertoires in COVID-19. Only in-frame clones appear in the TCRdb table, and some are missing; sequencing was by immunoSEQ multiplex PCR. The sample shows under 30,000 clones, 87% of them seen only once. Material for sequencing was peripheral blood. The receptors derive from a man aged 45-65 years with active COVID-19. CDR3s include the opening cysteine and the closing phenylalanine or tryptophan. Each record gives: D gene, J gene, V gene, CDR3 protein, CDR3 DNA. The D gene is left open where the match is weak.

D gene: .
J gene: TRBJ1-1
V gene: TRBV18
CDR3 protein: CASSGLGDTEAFF
CDR3 DNA: TGTGCCAGCTCGGGCCTCGGGGACACTGAAGCTTTCTTT

D gene: TRBD2
J gene: TRBJ2-3
V gene: TRBV29-1
CDR3 protein: CSLLTSGGRTDTQYF
CDR3 DNA: TGCAGCCTACTAACTAGCGGGGGGCGCACAGATACGCAGTATTTT

D gene: TRBD2
J gene: TRBJ2-3
V gene: TRBV2
CDR3 protein: CASSTYLAGFTDTQYF
CDR3 DNA: TGTGCCAGCAGTACTTATCTAGCGGGGTTCACAGATACGCAGTATTTT

D gene: .
J gene: TRBJ1-1
V gene: TRBV19
CDR3 protein: CASLVGVEAFF
CDR3 DNA: TGTGCCAGCCTAGTAGGCGTAGAAGCTTTCTTT

D gene: .
J gene: TRBJ2-6
V gene: TRBV18
CDR3 protein: CASSPPKADIYSGANVLTF
CDR3 DNA: TGTGCCAGCTCACCACCGAAGGCAGACATCTACTCTGGGGCCAACGTCCTGACTTTC

D gene: .
J gene: TRBJ2-5
V gene: TRBV11-3
CDR3 protein: CASSLGAGGPQETQYF
CDR3 DNA: TGTGCCAGCAGCTTAGGGGCAGGGGGGCCTCAAGAGACCCAGTACTTC

D gene: TRBD1
J gene: TRBJ1-1
V gene: TRBV5-4
CDR3 protein: CASSVGQGMTEAFF
CDR3 DNA: TGTGCCAGCAGCGTGGGACAGGGGATGACTGAAGCTTTCTTT

D gene: TRBD1
J gene: TRBJ2-6
V gene: TRBV14
CDR3 protein: CASSPSRWDRLYSGANVLTF
CDR3 DNA: TGTGCCAGCAGCCCCTCGAGGTGGGACAGACTATACTCTGGGGCCAACGTCCTGACTTTC

D gene: TRBD1
J gene: TRBJ2-2
V gene: TRBV12-5
CDR3 protein: CASGTPTGANTGELFF
CDR3 DNA: TGTGCTAGTGGTACACCCACAGGGGCGAACACCGGGGAGCTGTTTTTT

D gene: TRBD1
J gene: TRBJ2-7
V gene: TRBV5-4
CDR3 protein: CATRQGSYEQYF
CDR3 DNA: TGTGCCACCCGACAGGGGTCCTACGAGCAGTACTTC

D gene: TRBD1
J gene: TRBJ2-4
V gene: TRBV11-3
CDR3 protein: CASSPYGDRRVAKNIQYF
CDR3 DNA: TGTGCCAGCAGCCCGTATGGGGACAGGCGGGTAGCCAAAAACATTCAGTACTTC

D gene: TRBD1
J gene: TRBJ2-7
V gene: TRBV28
CDR3 protein: CASREMTGDYEQYF
CDR3 DNA: TGTGCCAGCAGGGAAATGACAGGGGACTACGAGCAGTACTTC

D gene: .
J gene: TRBJ1-2
V gene: TRBV9
CDR3 protein: CASSVSPKDGYTF
CDR3 DNA: TGTGCCAGCAGCGTGAGCCCCAAAGATGGCTACACCTTC

D gene: .
J gene: TRBJ2-1
V gene: TRBV7-3
CDR3 protein: CASSLKQGLYNEQFF
CDR3 DNA: TGTGCCAGCAGCTTAAAGCAGGGGCTCTACAATGAGCAGTTCTTC

D gene: TRBD1
J gene: TRBJ2-2
V gene: TRBV24-1
CDR3 protein: CATGQGAIGELFF
CDR3 DNA: TGTGCCACGGGACAGGGGGCGATCGGGGAGCTGTTTTTT

D gene: .
J gene: TRBJ1-2
V gene: TRBV5-1
CDR3 protein: CASSVLGQGRHGYTF
CDR3 DNA: TGCGCCAGCAGCGTTCTAGGGCAGGGAAGGCATGGCTACACCTTC

D gene: TRBD2
J gene: TRBJ2-5
V gene: TRBV14
CDR3 protein: CASNSGLAGSQETQYF
CDR3 DNA: TGTGCCAGCAACTCCGGACTAGCGGGGAGCCAAGAGACCCAGTACTTC

D gene: TRBD2
J gene: TRBJ2-7
V gene: TRBV7-9
CDR3 protein: CASSPPGLGREQYF
CDR3 DNA: TGTGCCAGCAGCCCCCCCGGACTAGGGCGCGAGCAGTACTTC

D gene: TRBD1
J gene: TRBJ1-1
V gene: TRBV5-1
CDR3 protein: CASRLDRGRGTEAFF
CDR3 DNA: TGCGCCAGCAGACTGGACAGGGGAAGGGGCACTGAAGCTTTCTTT

D gene: .
J gene: TRBJ1-2
V gene: TRBV21-1
CDR3 protein: CASSGQDGYGYTF
CDR3 DNA: TGTGCCAGCAGCGGACAGGATGGGTATGGCTACACCTTC

D gene: .
J gene: TRBJ1-6
V gene: TRBV5-1
CDR3 protein: CASRRGGTPSPLHF
CDR3 DNA: TGCGCCAGCAGGCGGGGGGGGACTCCTTCACCCCTCCACTTT

D gene: TRBD1
J gene: TRBJ1-5
V gene: TRBV7-9
CDR3 protein: CASSLDRGHQPQHF
CDR3 DNA: TGTGCCAGCAGCCTGGACAGGGGACATCAGCCCCAGCATTTT

D gene: .
J gene: TRBJ2-7
V gene: TRBV7-9
CDR3 protein: CASSLGISRGQYF
CDR3 DNA: TGTGCCAGCAGCTTAGGCATTAGCAGGGGGCAGTACTTC